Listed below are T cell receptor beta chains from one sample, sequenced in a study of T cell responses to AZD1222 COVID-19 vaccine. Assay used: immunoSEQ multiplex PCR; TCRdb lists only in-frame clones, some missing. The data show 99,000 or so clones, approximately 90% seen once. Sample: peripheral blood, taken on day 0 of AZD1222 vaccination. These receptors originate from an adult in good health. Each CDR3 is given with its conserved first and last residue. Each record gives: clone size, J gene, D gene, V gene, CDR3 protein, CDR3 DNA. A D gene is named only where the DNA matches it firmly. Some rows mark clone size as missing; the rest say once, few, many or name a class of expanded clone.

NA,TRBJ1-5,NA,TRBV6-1,CASSEAFQNLYSNQPQHF,TGTGCCAGCAGTGAAGCGTTCCAGAACCTCTATAGCAATCAGCCCCAGCATTTT
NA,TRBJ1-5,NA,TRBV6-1,CASSEFRSSVGPQHF,TGTGCCAGCAGTGAATTTAGGTCGAGTGTAGGGCCCCAGCATTTT
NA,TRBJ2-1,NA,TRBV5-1,CASSFGERGEQFF,TGCGCCAGCAGCTTTGGGGAGCGTGGTGAGCAGTTCTTC
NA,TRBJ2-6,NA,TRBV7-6,CASSPRGQVSGANVLTF,TGTGCCAGCAGCCCACGAGGACAAGTCTCTGGGGCCAACGTCCTGACTTTC
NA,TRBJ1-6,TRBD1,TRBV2,CASRLETGLTLHF,TGTGCCAGCAGGCTTGAGACAGGGCTCACCCTCCACTTT
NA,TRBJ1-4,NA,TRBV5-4,CASSLGGSATNEKLFF,TGTGCCAGCAGCTTGGGGGGCTCAGCAACTAATGAAAAACTGTTTTTT
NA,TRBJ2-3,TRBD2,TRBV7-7,CASSRGLAGAGDTQYF,TGTGCTAGCAGCCGCGGACTAGCGGGGGCCGGAGATACGCAGTATTTT
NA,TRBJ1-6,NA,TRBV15,CATSRDRGTNSPLHF,TGTGCCACCAGCAGAGATCGCGGGACCAATTCACCCCTCCACTTT
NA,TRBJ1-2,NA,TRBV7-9,CASSFESNYGYTF,TGTGCCAGCAGCTTTGAATCTAACTATGGCTACACCTTC
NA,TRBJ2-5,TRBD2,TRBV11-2,CASSHGLAGNKETQYF,TGTGCCAGCAGCCACGGACTAGCGGGGAACAAAGAGACCCAGTACTTC
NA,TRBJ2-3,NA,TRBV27,CASRGMWGTDTQYF,TGTGCCAGCAGGGGAATGTGGGGCACAGATACGCAGTATTTT
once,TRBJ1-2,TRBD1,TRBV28,CASSYTLEQGGNYGYTF,TGTGCCAGCAGCTATACACTCGAACAGGGGGGGAACTATGGCTACACCTTC
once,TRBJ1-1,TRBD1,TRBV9,CASSVAPGQVNTEAFF,TGTGCCAGCAGCGTAGCCCCCGGACAGGTCAACACTGAAGCTTTCTTT
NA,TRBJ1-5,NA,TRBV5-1,CASSFGQNQPQHF,TGCGCCAGCAGCTTCGGGCAGAACCAGCCCCAGCATTTT
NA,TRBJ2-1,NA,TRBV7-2,CASTLVADSYNEQFF,TGTGCCAGCACCCTCGTAGCGGACTCCTACAATGAGCAGTTCTTC
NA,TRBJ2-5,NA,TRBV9,CASSQAQETQYF,TGTGCCAGCAGCCAGGCACAAGAGACCCAGTACTTC
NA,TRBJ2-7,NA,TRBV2,CASSGQGPGEQYF,TGTGCCAGCAGCGGACAAGGTCCGGGAGAGCAGTACTTC
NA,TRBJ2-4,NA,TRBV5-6,CASSLAGVRDIQYF,TGTGCCAGCAGCTTGGCTGGGGTTCGGGACATTCAGTACTTC
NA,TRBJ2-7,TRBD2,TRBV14,CASSLRGAYEQYF,TGTGCCAGCAGCCTCCGGGGGGCCTACGAGCAGTACTTC
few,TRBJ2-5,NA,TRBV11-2,CASSLDGIAQYF,TGTGCCAGCAGCTTAGATGGGATAGCCCAGTACTTC
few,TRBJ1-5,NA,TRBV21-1,CASSKVGNLGVRGQPQHF,TGTGCCAGCAGCAAAGTGGGGAATCTCGGAGTACGGGGTCAGCCCCAGCATTTT
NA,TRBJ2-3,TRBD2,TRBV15,CATSRVGLAIRTDTQYF,TGTGCCACCAGCAGAGTTGGACTAGCTATTAGAACAGATACGCAGTATTTT
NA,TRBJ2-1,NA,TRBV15,CATSSILRGSYNEQFF,TGTGCCACCAGCAGTATCCTACGAGGCAGCTACAATGAGCAGTTCTTC
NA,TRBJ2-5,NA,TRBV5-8,CASSLQGPETQYF,TGTGCCAGCAGCTTACAGGGACCGGAGACCCAGTACTTC
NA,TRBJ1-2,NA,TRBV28,CASSLTGNYGYTF,TGTGCCAGCAGTTTGACGGGAAACTATGGCTACACCTTC
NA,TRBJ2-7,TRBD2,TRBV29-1,CSVRLAGAPYEQYF,TGCAGCGTCCGACTAGCGGGGGCTCCCTACGAGCAGTACTTC
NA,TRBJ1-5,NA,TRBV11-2,CASSLAGFGQPQHF,TGTGCCAGCAGCTTAGCCGGGTTCGGTCAGCCCCAGCATTTT
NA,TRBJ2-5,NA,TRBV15,CATGRRDTSETQYF,TGTGCCACTGGTCGCAGGGATACTTCAGAGACCCAGTACTTC
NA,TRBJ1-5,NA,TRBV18,CASSPGGADQPQHF,TGTGCCAGCTCACCGGGTGGAGCGGATCAGCCCCAGCATTTT
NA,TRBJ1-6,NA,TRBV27,CASSFVLRLGWKGVINSPLHF,TGTGCCAGCAGTTTCGTTTTGAGGTTGGGATGGAAGGGAGTTATTAATTCACCCCTCCACTTT
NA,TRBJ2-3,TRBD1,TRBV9,CASSVAIQQGDTQYF,TGTGCCAGCAGCGTAGCAATACAACAGGGGGATACGCAGTATTTT